This passage covers 25 T cell receptor beta chains from one sample sequenced in a study of response to subunit inactivated influenza vaccine. TCRdb reprocessed the RT-PCR reads with MiXCR, giving one entry per CDR3 protein. The sample has a few hundred thousand distinct CDR3 sequences, roughly 15% seen once; the top ten hold 8.5% to 14%. Sample: PBMCs from blood, taken about 11 days after vaccination. The receptor source for this set is a man aged 50-59 years who received an inactivated influenza vaccine.

This clonotype came up many times. The V call is TRBV7-6, the J call TRBJ1-3; tentative D call: TRBD1 (5 bases). The CDR3 is 16 amino acids. Germline CDR1 reads SGHVS; CDR2 reads FNYEAQ. The germline V and J ends were trimmed by 0 bases and 2 bases, with 11 bases remaining between them. The CDR3 DNA reads TGTGCCAGCAGCTTAGCGCCGGGAGGGGCTGGAAACACCATATATTTT. Its protein product is CASSLAPGGAGNTIYF.

This clonotype appeared a few times. The CDR3 protein is CSARDDSSYEQYF. CDR3 in DNA: TGCAGTGCTAGAGATGACAGTTCCTACGAGCAGTACTTC. The rearrangement uses TRBV20-1 and TRBJ2-7, with a possible D match to TRBD1 (5 bases). The CDR3 runs to 13 residues. Germline CDR1 DFQATT, CDR2 SNEGSKA (reference sequence). V was trimmed by 0 bases and J by 1 base, leaving 7 bases between them.

This clonotype came up once. CDR3 DNA: TGCGCCAGCAGAACAGGGCAGAACTACGAGCAGTACTTC. The encoded protein is CASRTGQNYEQYF. V is TRBV5-1 and J is TRBJ2-7; perhaps TRBD1 as D (6 bases). Between the trimmed V and J ends, which lost 5 bases and 3 bases, there was a span of 12 bases. Germline V gene lookup returns CDR1 SGHRS and CDR2 YFSETQ. The CDR3 covers 13 residues.

This clonotype was counted ten times or more. The rearrangement joins TRBV12-3 or TRBV12-4 to TRBJ1-1, with D tentatively TRBD1 (6 bases). V was cut by 3 bases and J by 5 bases, with 10 bases left in between. The CDR3 length is 13 residues. The CDR3 DNA reads TGTGCCAGCAGTTTTCGGAGGGGGACTGAAGCTTTCTTT. This gives the protein CASSFRRGTEAFF.

This sequence joins TRBV4-1 and TRBJ2-5; TRBD2 matches at 9 bases. Germline CDR1 MGHRA, CDR2 YSYEKL. This CDR3 region has 15 residues. With 2 bases clipped from V and 3 bases from J, the junction kept 4 bases outside the gene matches. DNA of the CDR3: TGCGCCAGCAGCCAACCCGGGACTAGCAAAGAGACCCAGTACTTC. This codes for CASSQPGTSKETQYF.

The rearrangement links TRBV28 to TRBJ2-3, with TRBD1 matching over 9 bases. CDR1 and CDR2 from the germline V gene are MDHEN and SYDVKM. Trimming cost V 1 base and J 6 bases; bases outside gene matches: 8. This CDR3 comprises 16 residues. The CDR3 loop reads CASSLSGTGLRDTQYF. CDR3 DNA: TGTGCCAGCAGTTTATCAGGGACAGGGTTAAGGGATACGCAGTATTTT.

The genes are TRBV20-1 and TRBJ1-5; 7 bases agree with TRBD1. J gave up 6 bases and V 0 bases, and 5 bases lay outside the gene matches. This CDR3 is 14 amino acids long. CDR1 and CDR2 (germline): DFQATT, SNEGSKA (reference sequence). CDR3 nucleotides: TGCAGTGCTAGAGAACAGGGGAGGATTCAGCCCCAGCATTTT. It encodes CSAREQGRIQPQHF.

V usage is TRBV20-1 and J usage is TRBJ1-5; possibly TRBD1 for D (5 bases). CDR3 size: 15 residues. Germline loops: CDR1 DFQATT, CDR2 SNEGSKA (reference sequence). V was shortened by 0 bases and J by 2 bases, with 11 bases between the two germline ends. CDR3 region: CSARDGGFGNQPQHF. CDR3 nucleotides: TGCAGTGCTAGAGATGGGGGATTTGGCAATCAGCCCCAGCATTTT.

The rearrangement uses TRBV6-5 and TRBJ2-7; a possible D gene is TRBD1 (5 bases). Trimming removed 5 bases from V and 3 bases from J, with 14 bases in between. The CDR3 sequence is 14 residues long. Germline CDR1 MNHEY, CDR2 SVGAGI. Here the CDR3 DNA reads TGTGCCAGCAGTAACGAACCCGACAGCTACGAGCAGTACTTC. Translating gives CASSNEPDSYEQYF.

Points on this clonotype: With a much larger clone just one base away, this may be a read error. This sequence joins TRBV2 and TRBJ2-5; no firm D call. The germline CDR1 and CDR2 sequences are SNHLY and FYNNEI. CDR3 length: 11 amino acids. The V end was cut by 6 bases, the J end by 5 bases, with 7 bases between. This chain's CDR3 is CASRLRETQYF. DNA of the CDR3: TGTGCCAGCAGGTTGAGGGAGACCCAGTACTTC.

This clonotype has just a few counts. The chain has TRBV9 and TRBJ2-1, with D hard to call. Germline values: CDR1 SGDLS, CDR2 YYNGEE. V was cut by 2 bases and J by 7 bases, with 10 bases left in between. CDR3 size: 13 residues. The CDR3 coding sequence is TGTGCCAGCAGCGTGCAGGTTCTAAATGAGCAGTTCTTC. Translating it yields CASSVQVLNEQFF.

This clonotype was recorded a few times. This chain uses TRBV7-9 with TRBJ1-2; TRBD1 aligns across 9 bases. This CDR3 has 14 residues. Trimming took 6 bases from V and 8 from J; bases not matched to a gene: 10. The V gene's germline CDR1 is SEHNR and CDR2 FQNEAQ (reference sequence). This chain's CDR3 is CASSLDSGTGGYTF. The CDR3 coding sequence is TGTGCCAGCAGTTTGGACTCCGGGACAGGGGGCTACACCTTC.

The chain joins TRBV12-3 or TRBV12-4 to TRBJ1-2; the match to TRBD1 covers 7 bases. The CDR3 extends over 16 amino acids. V was pared by 1 base and J by 4 bases, with 9 bases of the junction left unmatched. This chain's CDR3 is CASSLGPGQTGYGYTF. CDR3 DNA: TGTGCCAGCAGTTTAGGTCCGGGACAGACCGGCTATGGCTACACCTTC.

The CDR3 here is CSALGPRGAEAFF. The CDR3 bases are TGCAGTGCTCTAGGACCGAGGGGCGCTGAAGCTTTCTTT. The chain couples TRBV20-1 to TRBJ1-1; D may be TRBD1 (5 bases). The germline gives CDR1 DFQATT, CDR2 SNEGSKA (reference sequence). This CDR3 region has 13 residues. V was cut by 5 bases and J by 6 bases, with 16 bases left in between.

The chain combines TRBV10-2 with TRBJ2-2, with D uncertain. This CDR3 region has 13 residues. V lost 7 bases and J 4 bases, leaving 10 bases between the germline ends. The germline V gene encodes CDR1 WSHSY and CDR2 SAAADI. The CDR3 region is CASTSGRTGELFF. The CDR3 nucleotides are TGCGCCAGCACTTCAGGTCGCACCGGGGAGCTGTTTTTT.

The chain carries TRBV24-1 and TRBJ2-5; D is possibly TRBD1 (6 bases). Trimming pared 7 bases from V and 1 base from J, leaving 12 bases between. Germline values: CDR1 KGHDR, CDR2 SFDVKD. This CDR3 has 14 residues. CDR3 residues: CATSPGTFQETQYF. The CDR3, as DNA: TGTGCCACCAGCCCGGGGACATTCCAAGAGACCCAGTACTTC.

This clonotype has a count of ten or more. The rearrangement links TRBV5-1 to TRBJ2-7; 7 bases fit TRBD1. Trimming cost V 5 bases and J 1 base; bases outside gene matches: 9. Looked up from germline, CDR1 is SGHRS and CDR2 is YFSETQ. The CDR3 totals 15 residues. Here the CDR3 DNA reads TGCGCCAGCAGAATTCGACAGGGCGAGTCCTACGAGCAGTACTTC. Protein: CASRIRQGESYEQYF.

The CDR3, as DNA: TGCAGTGCTAGAGATTTTAAGATCGGATCCCAAAAACTGTTTTTT. It specifies CSARDFKIGSQKLFF. The chain links TRBV20-1 to TRBJ1-4; unclear D gene. Germline CDR1 is DFQATT and CDR2 is SNEGSKA (reference sequence). Trimming removed 0 bases at V and 9 bases at J, with 17 bases between. There are 15 residues in the CDR3.

The rearrangement joins TRBV11-2 to TRBJ2-2; TRBD1 aligns across 7 bases. The germline V gene has CDR1 SGHAT and CDR2 FQNNGV. This CDR3 has 15 residues. With V trimmed by 5 bases and J by 3 bases, 6 bases remained unmatched. CDR3 coding DNA: TGTGCCAGCAGCCCTGCAGGGGGTCACACCGGGGAGCTGTTTTTT. Amino acids: CASSPAGGHTGELFF.

The genes are TRBV3-1 and TRBJ1-2; D is ambiguous. The length of the CDR3 is 13 residues. V gave up 3 bases and J gave up 1 base, with 6 bases separating them. Per germline, CDR1 LGHDT and CDR2 YNNKEL (reference sequence). The CDR3, as DNA: TGTGCCAGCAGCCAGTCAGATAACTATGGCTACACCTTC. It yields the protein CASSQSDNYGYTF.

This sequence joins TRBV28 and TRBJ2-1, with TRBD2 as a possible D gene (6 bases). The CDR3 is 13 amino acids. V gave up 6 bases and J gave up 7 bases, with 13 bases separating them. From germline, CDR1 is MDHEN and CDR2 SYDVKM. The CDR3 bases are TGTGCCAGCAGCCTGACTAGGTGGAATGAGCAGTTCTTC. It encodes CASSLTRWNEQFF. Variable domain in full (rest from reference TRBV28 and TRBJ2-1): DVKVTQSSRYLVKRTGEKVFLECVQDMDHENMFWYRQDPGLGLRLIYFSYDVKMKEKGDIPEGYSVSREKKERFSLILESASTNQTSMYLCASSLTRWNEQFFGPGTRLTVL.

The rearrangement joins TRBV7-6 to TRBJ2-3; D gene uncertain. V was pared by 4 bases and J by 5 bases, with 10 bases between. The germline V gene has CDR1 SGHVS and CDR2 FNYEAQ. The CDR3 spans 13 residues. DNA of the CDR3: TGTGCCAGCAGCTCCCACCAAGGAGATACGCAGTATTTT. Translated, it gives CASSSHQGDTQYF. The whole variable domain, filled in from reference TRBV7-6 and TRBJ2-3, reads GAGVSQSPRYKVTKRGQDVALRCDPISGHVSLYWYRQALGQGPEFLTYFNYEAQQDKSGLPNDRFSAERPEGSISTLTIQRTEQRDSAMYRCASSSHQGDTQYFGPGTRLTVL.

This clonotype showed up just a few times. The chain has TRBV6-2 or TRBV6-3 and TRBJ2-6; D assignment may be TRBD1 or TRBD2 (5 bases each). There are 16 residues in the CDR3. Germline lookup yields CDR1 MNHEY and CDR2 SVGEGT. Trimming cost V 2 bases and J 0 bases, with 8 bases left between them. CDR3 in DNA: TGTGCCAGCAGTTACGGGACGATCTCTGGGGCCAACGTCCTGACTTTC. It encodes CASSYGTISGANVLTF.

The sample holds a few counts of this clonotype. The chain carries TRBV3-1 and TRBJ2-3, with TRBD2 matching over 8 bases. CDR1 LGHDT and CDR2 YNNKEL come from the germline V gene (reference sequence). Trimming took 1 base from V and 2 from J; bases not matched to a gene: 5. There are 16 residues in the CDR3. The CDR3 region is CASSQASGGPTDTQYF. CDR3 bases: TGTGCCAGCAGCCAAGCAAGCGGGGGCCCCACAGATACGCAGTATTTT.

The chain carries TRBV20-1 and TRBJ1-4, with 9 positions matching TRBD1. CDR3 size: 14 residues. V dropped 2 bases and J dropped 6; count of bases not matched to a gene: 4. Germline values: CDR1 DFQATT, CDR2 SNEGSKA (reference sequence). The CDR3 spells CSARRDRVDEKLFF. The CDR3 DNA sequence: TGCAGTGCTAGAAGGGACAGGGTAGATGAAAAACTGTTTTTT.